Listed below are T cell receptor beta chains from one sample, sequenced in a study of T cell responses to AZD1222 COVID-19 vaccine. Repertoires were generated with immunoSEQ multiplex PCR, while TCRdb's copy carries only in-frame clones and drops some. The sample holds over 100,000 clones, 88% seen once. The sequenced sample was peripheral blood, obtained on day 0 of AZD1222 vaccination. The receptors come from an adult in good health. Each CDR3 is given with its conserved first and last residue. Each record gives: CDR3 length, J gene, V gene, CDR3 protein.

len: 14
j_gene: TRBJ1-3
v_gene: TRBV4-3
CDR3aa: CASSQELSGNTIYF

len: 11
j_gene: TRBJ2-7
v_gene: TRBV2
CDR3aa: CASSLGAGQYF

len: 13
j_gene: TRBJ2-2
v_gene: TRBV6-5
CDR3aa: CASSYQSAVELFF

len: 15
j_gene: TRBJ1-2
v_gene: TRBV5-4
CDR3aa: CASSFRPQKDYGYTF

len: 12
j_gene: TRBJ1-1
v_gene: TRBV10-3
CDR3aa: CAINGGQGEAFF

len: 14
j_gene: TRBJ2-7
v_gene: TRBV3-1/TRBV3-2
CDR3aa: CASSREILSYEQYF

len: 13
j_gene: TRBJ1-2
v_gene: TRBV3-1/TRBV3-2
CDR3aa: CASSRDRVSGYTF

len: 15
j_gene: TRBJ1-6
v_gene: TRBV7-9
CDR3aa: CASSPQYRDNSPLHF

len: 14
j_gene: TRBJ2-7
v_gene: TRBV7-3
CDR3aa: CASSQGTGSYEQYF

len: 13
j_gene: TRBJ1-3
v_gene: TRBV19
CDR3aa: CASQGVSGNTIYF

len: 13
j_gene: TRBJ2-1
v_gene: TRBV5-1
CDR3aa: CASSWSTYNEQFF

len: 14
j_gene: TRBJ1-2
v_gene: TRBV11-3
CDR3aa: CASSWDRVDYGYTF

len: 13
j_gene: TRBJ1-2
v_gene: TRBV7-8
CDR3aa: CASSFRDRHGGTF

len: 13
j_gene: TRBJ2-2
v_gene: TRBV5-6
CDR3aa: CASSLDRGGELFF

len: 16
j_gene: TRBJ1-3
v_gene: TRBV5-6
CDR3aa: CASSPKGVLSGNTIYF

len: 16
j_gene: TRBJ1-1
v_gene: TRBV27
CDR3aa: CASSLLVQGGYAEAFF

len: 14
j_gene: TRBJ1-5
v_gene: TRBV18
CDR3aa: CASSPLAGNQPQHF

len: 14
j_gene: TRBJ1-1
v_gene: TRBV7-8
CDR3aa: CASSSGHQATEAFF

len: 13
j_gene: TRBJ1-6
v_gene: TRBV12-3/TRBV12-4
CDR3aa: CASSLGIGSPLHF

len: 14
j_gene: TRBJ1-1
v_gene: TRBV4-1
CDR3aa: CASSQLTGNTEAFF

len: 13
j_gene: TRBJ2-7
v_gene: TRBV27
CDR3aa: CASSYGGAYEQYF

len: 14
j_gene: TRBJ2-5
v_gene: TRBV11-2
CDR3aa: CASSLALYQETQYF

len: 18
j_gene: TRBJ1-4
v_gene: TRBV7-2
CDR3aa: CASSPVGDRVGLNEKLFF

len: 20
j_gene: TRBJ2-1
v_gene: TRBV6-1
CDR3aa: CASSESPGTSGGIYYNEQFF

len: 18
j_gene: TRBJ1-5
v_gene: TRBV21-1
CDR3aa: CASFYGGGSKYSNQPQHF

len: 14
j_gene: TRBJ2-1
v_gene: TRBV5-4
CDR3aa: CASSLQTPYNEQFF

len: 15
j_gene: TRBJ1-6
v_gene: TRBV9
CDR3aa: CASSQDPGGNSPLHF

len: 13
j_gene: TRBJ2-1
v_gene: TRBV18
CDR3aa: CASSPGGVNEQFF

len: 15
j_gene: TRBJ1-1
v_gene: TRBV14
CDR3aa: CASSQEAPISTEAFF

len: 15
j_gene: TRBJ2-3
v_gene: TRBV6-4
CDR3aa: CASSPTSGSTDTQYF

len: 14
j_gene: TRBJ1-2
v_gene: TRBV4-3
CDR3aa: CASSQDWGLYGYTF

len: 15
j_gene: TRBJ1-5
v_gene: TRBV9
CDR3aa: CASSVGGTGNQPQHF

len: 15
j_gene: TRBJ2-1
v_gene: TRBV5-4
CDR3aa: CASSSPGSLSDEQFF

len: 15
j_gene: TRBJ1-2
v_gene: TRBV6-1
CDR3aa: CASSSLTGTANGYTF

len: 15
j_gene: TRBJ1-5
v_gene: TRBV9
CDR3aa: CASSVGELGYQPQHF

len: 14
j_gene: TRBJ2-3
v_gene: TRBV7-2
CDR3aa: CASSRPGGTDTQYF

len: 11
j_gene: TRBJ1-2
v_gene: TRBV29-1
CDR3aa: CSAKQGWGYTF

len: 12
j_gene: TRBJ1-1
v_gene: TRBV20-1
CDR3aa: CSAGGPNTEAFF

len: 15
j_gene: TRBJ1-1
v_gene: TRBV5-1
CDR3aa: CASSLAGRVNTEAFF

len: 16
j_gene: TRBJ1-4
v_gene: TRBV5-4
CDR3aa: CASSLVTGAVREKLFF

len: 14
j_gene: TRBJ2-7
v_gene: TRBV9
CDR3aa: CASSVGGQGYEQYF

len: 12
j_gene: TRBJ1-6
v_gene: TRBV19
CDR3aa: CASSTQDSPLHF

len: 12
j_gene: TRBJ1-1
v_gene: TRBV6-5
CDR3aa: CASITGRSEAFF

len: 18
j_gene: TRBJ2-1
v_gene: TRBV4-2
CDR3aa: CASSQLLAGIGSYNEQFF

len: 13
j_gene: TRBJ2-5
v_gene: TRBV27
CDR3aa: CASRSGHEETQYF